These 26 T cell receptor beta chains came from one sample sequenced in a study of a mutant IDH1 vaccine in newly diagnosed glioma. TCRdb's copy holds only in-frame clones and misses some; the assay was immunoSEQ multiplex PCR. The sample shows under 85,000 clones, around 83% of them seen only once. Time point specified: week 23, last vaccination. Each vaccine dose was 300 ug of mutant IDH1 20-mer peptide, with topical imiquimod. Their antigens remain unidentified. The input for sequencing was PBMCs, taken from a glioma patient whose treatment included an IDH1 peptide vaccine. Receptors were obtained from a woman aged 45-65 years with glioma.

The chain joins TRBV7-9 to TRBJ1-1; D ambiguous. Germline V gene lookup returns CDR1 SEHNR and CDR2 FQNEAQ (reference sequence). The CDR3 loop spans 14 amino acids. V shed 10 bases and J shed 1 base, with 16 bases lying between them. Here the CDR3 reads CATLGPGGNTEAFF. For the CDR3, the DNA is TGTGCCACCTTAGGCCCCGGCGGGAACACTGAAGCTTTCTTT.

V and J are TRBV4-1 and TRBJ1-1; TRBD1 matches 9 bases. This CDR3 has 17 amino acids. Losses at the gene ends were 2 bases for V and 4 bases for J; bases not matched to a gene: 11. The germline CDR1 and CDR2 sequences are MGHRA and YSYEKL. CDR3 region: CASSQNPGQGWGTEAFF. The CDR3 region has the DNA TGCGCCAGCAGCCAAAACCCGGGACAGGGATGGGGCACTGAAGCTTTCTTT.

This clone was observed a few times. V is TRBV9 and J is TRBJ2-2, with D maybe TRBD2 (6 bases). The germline V and J ends were trimmed by 0 bases and 0 bases, with 6 bases remaining between them. The germline gives CDR1 SGDLS, CDR2 YYNGEE. The CDR3 contains 15 residues. DNA of the CDR3: TGTGCCAGCAGCGTAGGACTAGCGAACACCGGGGAGCTGTTTTTT. Its protein is CASSVGLANTGELFF.

The chain couples TRBV9 to TRBJ2-7; maybe TRBD1 (6 bases). CDR3 length: 12 amino acids. Trimming left V 5 bases short and J 3 bases short, with 9 bases between. Germline CDR1 SGDLS, CDR2 YYNGEE. This CDR3 is CASSLDSYEQYF. CDR3 in DNA: TGTGCCAGCAGTCTGGACAGCTACGAGCAGTACTTC.

The rearrangement joins TRBV18 to TRBJ2-5; D is perhaps TRBD1 (5 bases). TRBJ2-7 explains the end of the DNA better; the J call may be wrong. Germline CDR1 and CDR2: KGHSH and LQKENI. The CDR3 is made up of 13 amino acids. The CDR3 is CASSSTGSYEQYF. CDR3 coding DNA: TGTGCCAGCTCGTCCACAGGCTCCTACGAGCAGTACTTC.

The chain's CDR3 is CARSSRQGSSYEQYF. The CDR3 nucleotides read TGTGCCAGAAGCTCTCGACAGGGGAGCTCCTACGAGCAGTACTTC. The rearrangement links TRBV5-3 to TRBJ2-7, with TRBD1 matching over 8 bases. TRBV5-3 belongs to the ORF category, with a function that is uncertain. There are 15 residues in the CDR3. With V trimmed by 3 bases and J by 0 bases, 5 bases remained unmatched.

The chain carries TRBV4-1 and TRBJ2-7; a possible D gene is TRBD1 (5 bases). Germline V lookup: CDR1 MGHRA, CDR2 YSYEKL. This CDR3 region has 14 residues. V shed 3 bases and J shed 1 base, with 10 bases lying between them. The CDR3 coding sequence is TGCGCCAGCAGCCAGACAGTCGGGTCCTACGAGCAGTACTTC. Its translation is CASSQTVGSYEQYF.

V usage is TRBV2 and J usage is TRBJ2-7; D is perhaps TRBD1 (6 bases). The germline V gene has CDR1 SNHLY and CDR2 FYNNEI. The CDR3 has 14 amino acids. The germline V and J ends were trimmed by 4 bases and 6 bases, with 16 bases remaining between them. The CDR3 bases are TGTGCCAGCAGTGCGTCAAGTGGACAGCCCGAGCAGTACTTC. Translation: CASSASSGQPEQYF.

V gene TRBV28 combines with J gene TRBJ1-4, with TRBD1 as a possible D gene (5 bases). This CDR3 has 16 residues. The V and J ends lost 3 bases and 4 bases respectively, with 15 bases between them. Germline V gene data show CDR1 as MDHEN and CDR2 as SYDVKM. The CDR3 loop is CASSLGTTAYNEKLFF. Here the CDR3 DNA reads TGTGCCAGCAGTTTGGGAACGACAGCCTATAATGAAAAACTGTTTTTT.

This clone was found a few times. The DNA of the CDR3 is TGTGCCAGCAGGAAAAGCGGGAGGTCACCCTACGAGCAGTACTTC. Encoded protein: CASRKSGRSPYEQYF. The V call is TRBV6-4, the J call TRBJ2-7, with 9 bases matching TRBD2. The CDR3 loop spans 15 amino acids. J was trimmed by 2 bases and V by 6 bases; bases with no gene match: 8. Germline CDR1 MRHNA, CDR2 SNTAGT.

V usage is TRBV14 and J usage is TRBJ2-1; no clear D. The CDR3 has 15 amino acids. The ends were cut back, 0 bases at V and 7 bases at J, with 13 bases in the middle. CDR1 is SGHDN and CDR2 is FVKESK in the germline V gene. The CDR3 DNA follows: TGTGCCAGCAGCCAAGAAAGGAGCCCCCCTAATGAGCAGTTCTTC. Translation: CASSQERSPPNEQFF.

This rearrangement joins TRBV10-2 to TRBJ1-5, with D hard to call. Trimming removed 4 bases at V and 11 bases at J, with 12 bases between. CDR1 and CDR2 from the germline V gene are WSHSY and SAAADI. CDR3 length: 12 amino acids. The CDR3 here is CASSVSGRTQHF. For the CDR3, the DNA is TGCGCCAGCAGTGTGAGTGGAAGAACCCAGCATTTT.

Here the CDR3 DNA reads TGTGCCAGCAGCTTAGATAAGAGGGGGGAGCTGTTTTTT. Translated: CASSLDKRGELFF. This chain connects TRBV7-8 to TRBJ2-2; D call uncertain. This CDR3 has 13 residues. Trimming left V 1 base short and J 8 bases short, with 8 bases between. Germline V gene data show CDR1 as SGHVS and CDR2 as FQNEAQ.

The chain is built from TRBV19 and TRBJ2-3; 11 bases line up with TRBD2. This CDR3 comprises 19 residues. V lost 6 bases to trimming and J lost 0 bases; unmatched junction nucleotides: 14. The germline CDR1 and CDR2 sequences are LNHDA and SQIVND (reference sequence). CDR3 region: CASSSLLAGGLPSTDTQYF. The CDR3 coding sequence is TGTGCCAGTAGCAGCCTTCTAGCGGGAGGCCTCCCTAGCACAGATACGCAGTATTTT.

This clone came up once. The V and J genes are TRBV6-1 and TRBJ1-5; possibly TRBD1 for D (6 bases). This CDR3 has 15 amino acids. The V and J ends lost 6 bases and 6 bases respectively, with 18 bases between them. Germline V gives CDR1 MNHNS, CDR2 SASEGT. CDR3 DNA sequence: TGTGCCAGCAGCGAGGGGCTTTCAGGGGCTCAGCCCCAGCATTTT. Protein product: CASSEGLSGAQPQHF.

This rearrangement joins TRBV5-1 to TRBJ1-5, with D perhaps matching TRBD1 (5 bases). Germline CDR1 is SGHRS and CDR2 is YFSETQ. This CDR3 has 21 residues. The V end was cut by 4 bases, the J end by 2 bases, with 31 bases between. The CDR3 sequence: CASSPHGARVLWVSGNQPQHF. The DNA of the CDR3 is TGCGCCAGCAGCCCCCATGGGGCCAGGGTCCTCTGGGTGTCCGGCAATCAGCCCCAGCATTTT.

V is TRBV6-5 and J is TRBJ2-7, with TRBD1 matching 7 bases. V dropped 6 bases and J dropped 4; count of bases not matched to a gene: 9. The CDR3 length is 14 residues. CDR1 and CDR2 from the germline V gene are MNHEY and SVGAGI. The DNA of the CDR3 is TGTGCCAGCAGCACAAACAGGGGCCGATACGAGCAGTACTTC. Translated, it gives CASSTNRGRYEQYF.

V usage is TRBV2 and J usage is TRBJ2-7; 9 bases fit TRBD2. J gave up 3 bases and V 5 bases, and 2 bases lay outside the gene matches. Per the germline V gene, CDR1 is SNHLY and CDR2 is FYNNEI. CDR3 length equals 13 residues. CDR3 sequence (DNA): TGTGCCAGCAGTAGCGGGAGGAACTACGAGCAGTACTTC. Its translation: CASSSGRNYEQYF.

The gene calls are TRBV27 and TRBJ2-7; 9 nucleotides line up with TRBD2. The CDR3 is 13 residues long. With V trimmed by 10 bases and J by 2 bases, 6 bases remained unmatched. CDR1 and CDR2 from the germline V gene are MNHEY and SMNVEV (reference sequence). The CDR3 DNA reads TGTGCCACTTCGGGACTAGCAACCTACGAGCAGTACTTC. This encodes CATSGLATYEQYF.

The CDR3 nucleotides are TGTGCCAGCAGTTTTACTGACAGGGCCTATGGCTACACCTTC. This encodes CASSFTDRAYGYTF. V and J are TRBV28 and TRBJ1-2, with 7 bases aligning to TRBD1. The germline V gene encodes CDR1 MDHEN and CDR2 SYDVKM. J gave up 4 bases and V 3 bases, and 5 bases lay outside the gene matches. This CDR3 is 14 amino acids long.

The V and J genes are TRBV29-1 and TRBJ2-7; TRBD2 is a possible D gene (6 bases). V dropped 6 bases and J dropped 3 bases, with 12 bases sitting between them. This CDR3 region has 12 residues. Germline V gene sequence: CDR1 SQVTM, CDR2 ANQGSEA. The CDR3: CSVRGGNYEQYF. Written as DNA, the CDR3 is TGCAGCGTGAGGGGCGGGAACTACGAGCAGTACTTC.

The chain uses TRBV4-2 and TRBJ2-7; TRBD2 agrees at 9 bases. This CDR3 is 14 amino acids long. Germline lookup yields CDR1 LGHNA and CDR2 YNFKEQ. V was pared by 1 base and J by 4 bases, with 2 bases of the junction left unmatched. CDR3 region: CASSQGRGGYEQYF. The CDR3 coding sequence is TGTGCCAGCAGCCAAGGGCGGGGGGGGTACGAGCAGTACTTC.

The CDR3: CASGEAGFEQFF. CDR3 nucleotide sequence: TGTGCCAGCGGGGAGGCGGGGTTTGAGCAGTTCTTC. The chain carries TRBV2 and TRBJ2-1; a weak D match, TRBD2 (6 bases). The ends were cut back, 8 bases at V and 9 bases at J, with 14 bases in the middle. The CDR3 has 12 residues. Germline V gene data show CDR1 as SNHLY and CDR2 as FYNNEI.

This clone has only one observation. Other DNA variants within this sample encode the same CDR3. The chain uses TRBV5-1 and TRBJ1-1; 9 bases map to TRBD1. V gave up 3 bases and J gave up 2 bases; unmatched junction bases: 2. Germline CDR1 reads SGHRS; CDR2 reads YFSETQ. The CDR3 runs 14 residues. CDR3 coding DNA: TGCGCCAGCAGCTCGGGACAGGGTAACACTGAAGCTTTCTTT. It codes for CASSSGQGNTEAFF. The complete variable domain, with remaining parts taken from reference TRBV5-1 and TRBJ1-1, reads KAGVTQTPRYLIKTRGQQVTLSCSPISGHRSVSWYQQTPGQGLQFLFEYFSETQRNKGNFPGRFSGRQFSNSRSEMNVSTLELGDSALYLCASSSGQGNTEAFFGQGTRLTVV.

The gene calls are TRBV7-9 and TRBJ2-1, with a weak D call TRBD1 (6 bases). V was pared by 5 bases and J by 3 bases, with 20 bases between. The CDR3 has 17 residues. Looked up from germline, CDR1 is SEHNR and CDR2 is FQNEAQ (reference sequence). CDR3 sequence: CASSPPNHRAVYNEQFF. CDR3 nucleotide sequence: TGTGCCAGCAGCCCCCCGAACCACAGGGCAGTCTACAATGAGCAGTTCTTC.

The V and J genes are TRBV29-1 and TRBJ2-7; D is unclear. Germline V gene data show CDR1 as SQVTM and CDR2 as ANQGSEA. Trimming took off 0 bases at V and 2 bases at J, with 8 bases between the two ends. The CDR3 is 13 amino acids. The CDR3 sequence: CSVEDRFTYEQYF. The CDR3 nucleotides are TGCAGCGTTGAAGACAGGTTCACCTACGAGCAGTACTTC.